This T cell receptor beta chain was captured in a study of CXCR4 blockade with PD-1 therapy in pancreatic cancer (dated by TCRdb to between 2019 and 2020). Background on the whole study: Multiplex immunohistochemistry and TCRbeta immunosequencing of resected pancreatic ductal adenocarcinoma were combined in the study with ex vivo slice culture in which PD-1 and CXCR4 blockade were tested. To assess intratumoral heterogeneity, two geographically distinct regions from each of five or six tumors were TCR-sequenced. What the research found in general, with its limitations: Because only TCRbeta chains were sequenced, true antigen-specificity overlap among the convergent dominant clones remained unconfirmed, awaiting paired alpha-beta single-cell sequencing. A strong correlation was found between the frequency of an amino acid clone and the number of distinct nucleotide rearrangements encoding that clone, which suggests convergent selection driven by common tumor antigens. Tumors had clonal expansion, with a mean productive clonality of around 0.14 compared with about 0.05 in healthy blood, yet clonality showed no correlation with survival.

Using the immunoSEQ Assay at Adaptive Biotechnologies, the researchers immunosequenced TCRbeta CDR3 regions from the extracted DNA. For the original study's pipeline: To measure the absolute abundance of each unique TCRbeta CDR3, the sequences were collapsed and filtered. Clonality was defined as 1 minus Pielou's evenness, computed on productive in-frame rearrangements only. Regional overlap was evaluated by tracking the top 100 nucleotide rearrangements across paired samples, and paired versus unrelated samples were compared using the Morisita index. The immunoSEQ Rearrangement Details tool was used to assess whether nucleotide rearrangements converged onto identical amino acid sequences. TCRdb carries this immuneACCESS record with in-frame sequences only. Its versions omit some clonotypes, under half of them owing to an unresolved V gene in the studies checked, with the rest unexplained. That table is the source of V, J and clone size, and D and trimming were worked out from the DNA. This sample comprises some 4,500 clones, approximately 52% of them detected only once. The ten largest clones take up approximately 14% of the sample.

The archived tumor blocks were obtained from patients to whom no neoadjuvant therapy had been administered before resection. In the preserved-tissue arm of the study, about 28 surgical resection samples from about 22 previously untreated pancreatic ductal adenocarcinoma patients were used. DNA for the resection arm was extracted from ten 5-micron curls of FFPE tumor cut next to the multiplex immunohistochemistry slide. Turning to this clone: Its cognate antigen has yet to be identified. The sample holds no much larger clone one base away, and base qualities are not on file.

The TCR originated in a human donor with pancreatic ductal adenocarcinoma. Sequencing was performed on tumor tissue.

The DNA sequence is TGTGCCAGCAGCTTGGGGGCGAGCTCCTACGAGCAGTACTTC. The translation is CASSLGASSYEQYF. Here the chain combines TRBV11-3 and TRBJ2-7; matching of 6 bases hints at TRBD1 as the D gene. CDR1 SGHNT and CDR2 YENEEA are derived from the germline V gene. Including cysteine and phenylalanine, the CDR3 has 14 amino acids. Only the CDR3 part of the read is kept: 42 bases, read in frame from the first base. Trimming costs V 3 bases and J 0 bases, and their ends lie 9 bases apart.